A single sample gave rise to the 14 T cell receptor beta chains below, sequenced in a study of post-analysis software for immune sequencing data. Points from the study as a whole: About 5 TRBV segments, including TRBV5-6, TRBV5-1 and TRBV20-1, were more frequent in patients than controls.

Researchers reported that TCR beta cDNA libraries carried unique molecular identifiers. TCRdb passed the PCR reads through MiXCR, listing each CDR3 protein once. The data contain 600,000 to 750,000 distinct CDR3 sequences, 59% of them seen just once; the ten biggest clones take up about 11%. Their recognized antigens are unknown. The sequenced material came from blood. These receptors all stem from a girl aged 2 to 10 with multiple sclerosis.

The chain combines TRBV7-9 with TRBJ2-7; TRBD1 agrees at 7 bases. CDR3 length: 15 residues. Germline CDR1 is SEHNR and CDR2 is FQNEAQ (reference sequence). V dropped 3 bases and J dropped 3; count of bases not matched to a gene: 8. CDR3 amino acids: CASSLLRDRRYEQYF. Written as DNA, the CDR3 is TGTGCCAGCAGCTTGCTCCGGGACAGACGCTACGAGCAGTACTTC. Using reference TRBV7-9 and TRBJ2-7 for the parts outside the CDR3, the full variable domain is DTGVSQNPRHKITKRGQNVTFRCDPISEHNRLYWYRQTLGQGPEFLTYFQNEAQLEKSRLLSDRFSAERPKGSFSTLEIQRTEQGDSAMYLCASSLLRDRRYEQYFGPGTRLTVT.

V and J are TRBV4-3 and TRBJ2-1; possibly TRBD1 for D (6 bases). CDR1 is LGHNA and CDR2 is YSLEER in the germline V gene. The CDR3 length is 14 residues. V was shortened by 1 base and J by 8 bases, with 12 bases between the two germline ends. In DNA form, the CDR3 reads TGCGCCAGCAGCCAAGGGAACAGGGTATATGAGCAGTTCTTC. Amino acids: CASSQGNRVYEQFF.

The J gene is TRBJ1-1, the V gene TRBV11-2; 8 bases align to TRBD1. Germline V gene data show CDR1 as SGHAT and CDR2 as FQNNGV. CDR3 length equals 14 residues. V dropped 4 bases and J dropped 5; count of bases not matched to a gene: 6. This CDR3 reads CASSYDRGDTEAFF. Here the CDR3 DNA reads TGTGCCAGCAGCTACGACAGGGGTGATACTGAAGCTTTCTTT. Supplemented by reference TRBV11-2 and TRBJ1-1, the full variable domain reads EAGVAQSPRYKIIEKRQSVAFWCNPISGHATLYWYQQILGQGPKLLIQFQNNGVVDDSQLPKDRFSAERLKGVDSTLKIQPAKLEDSAVYLCASSYDRGDTEAFFGQGTRLTVV.

The V call is TRBV6-2 or TRBV6-3, the J call TRBJ2-3; 15 bases are a match to TRBD2. From germline, CDR1 is MNHEY and CDR2 SVGEGT. This CDR3 is built from 19 residues. The ends lost 7 bases at V and 2 bases at J; junction bases unmatched: 13. CDR3 sequence reads: CASTPGTSGGSVYTDTQYF. CDR3 in DNA: TGTGCCAGCACCCCCGGGACTAGCGGGGGGTCCGTTTACACAGATACGCAGTATTTT.

The CDR3 DNA follows: TGTGCCAGCAGCCTCCCCGGTGGGGGTGCTGAAGCTTTCTTT. It specifies CASSLPGGGAEAFF. This chain links TRBV25-1 with TRBJ1-1; D perhaps matches TRBD1 (5 bases). V was cut by 6 bases and J by 6 bases, with 17 bases left in between. The CDR3 contains 14 residues. Per germline, CDR1 MGHDK and CDR2 SYGVNS.

The gene calls are TRBV3-1 and TRBJ2-5; 11 nucleotides match TRBD2. Germline loops: CDR1 LGHDT, CDR2 YNNKEL (reference sequence). V gave up 8 bases and J gave up 2 bases; unmatched junction bases: 7. The CDR3 length is 15 residues. The CDR3 coding sequence is TGTGCCAGCCGGACCAGACTAGCGGGACAAGAGACCCAGTACTTC. It yields the protein CASRTRLAGQETQYF.

The J gene is TRBJ2-4, the V gene TRBV7-2; possibly TRBD1 or TRBD2 for D (5 bases each). The CDR3 contains 16 residues. With 2 bases removed from V and 0 bases from J, the gap between germline ends came to 11 bases. Germline lookup yields CDR1 SGHTA and CDR2 FQGNSA. The chain's CDR3 is CASSLSRGEAKNIQYF. CDR3 nucleotide sequence: TGTGCCAGCAGCTTAAGTCGAGGGGAAGCCAAAAACATTCAGTACTTC.

This clonotype was counted only a few times. The chain combines TRBV5-1 with TRBJ2-5, with 8 bases matching TRBD2. The end of the DNA aligns better with TRBJ2-7, so the J call may be wrong. CDR1 and CDR2 from the germline V gene are SGHRS and YFSETQ. This CDR3 region has 17 residues. The CDR3 is CASSPPPLQRESYEQYF. The CDR3 DNA reads as TGCGCCAGCAGCCCCCCACCCCTTCAGCGGGAGTCCTACGAGCAGTACTTC.

The V call is TRBV5-4, the J call TRBJ2-3; the D call may be TRBD1 or TRBD2 (5 bases each). CDR1 and CDR2 from the germline V gene are SGHNT and YYREEE (reference sequence). V lost 5 bases and J 3 bases, leaving 10 bases between the germline ends. This CDR3 has 13 amino acids. The CDR3 sequence is CASRPGPTDTQYF. CDR3 DNA sequence: TGTGCCAGCAGGCCGGGACCAACAGATACGCAGTATTTT.

About this clonotype itself: One end of the junction does not line up with germline, which may come from a read error. The V call is TRBV3-1, the J call TRBJ2-7, with 10 bases that match TRBD2. This CDR3 has 16 residues. Germline V CDR1 and CDR2: LGHDT, YNNKEL (reference sequence). This chain's CDR3 is CASSQGPSGGSYGQYF. The CDR3 DNA reads as TGTGCCAGCAGCCAAGGGCCTAGCGGGGGCTCCTACGGGCAGTACTTC.

V and J are TRBV5-1 and TRBJ2-5; weak D call: TRBD2 (6 bases). Per the germline V gene, CDR1 is SGHRS and CDR2 is YFSETQ. Trimming took 8 bases from V and 5 from J, leaving 16 bases between them. The CDR3 extends over 13 amino acids. In DNA, the CDR3 is TGCGCCAGTAGACCGGGACTCACGGAGACCCAGTACTTC. It specifies CASRPGLTETQYF.

This clonotype was detected a few times. The chain combines TRBV20-1 with TRBJ1-6, with D tentatively TRBD1 (5 bases). This CDR3 contains 15 residues. The germline gives CDR1 DFQATT, CDR2 SNEGSKA (reference sequence). Trimming took 3 bases from V and 6 from J, leaving 15 bases between them. The CDR3 loop is CSARVGSRVNSPLHF. In nucleotides, the CDR3 is TGCAGTGCTAGGGTCGGCAGCAGGGTTAATTCACCCCTCCACTTT.

V is TRBV6-4 and J is TRBJ2-6; 8 bases map to TRBD1. The CDR3 length is 18 residues. The junction had 14 bases not matched to a gene; V was cut back by 10 bases and J by 0 bases. Germline CDR1 and CDR2: MRHNA and SNTAGT. CDR3 loop: CATRPGTGIHSGANVLTF. The DNA of the CDR3 is TGTGCCACTCGACCCGGGACAGGAATACACTCTGGGGCCAACGTCCTGACTTTC.

The rearrangement links TRBV12-3 or TRBV12-4 to TRBJ2-2; perhaps TRBD1 as D (6 bases). V was pared by 4 bases and J by 4 bases, with 10 bases between. CDR3 length: 14 amino acids. CDR3 nucleotides: TGTGCCAGCAGTTCACAGGGTGGCACCGGGGAGCTGTTTTTT. Protein product: CASSSQGGTGELFF.